Following are 28 T cell receptor beta chains from one sample sequenced in a study of Graves' ophthalmopathy and Graves' hyperthyroidism. CDR3 regions of TCR beta were amplified from RNA transcripts. An initial RT-PCR round employing HTBI primers preceded a second-round multiplex PCR. Via MiXCR, TCRdb re-called the multiplex PCR reads, giving one row per CDR3 protein. Here the sample spans about half a million distinct CDR3 sequences, around an eighth being singletons. Specimen: blood. Source of these receptors: a woman younger than 45 with Graves' ophthalmopathy.

This clonotype was detected ten times or more. The chain couples TRBV5-1 to TRBJ2-7, with a weak D call TRBD2 (5 bases). Looked up from germline, CDR1 is SGHRS and CDR2 is YFSETQ. The CDR3 is 12 amino acids. Trimming removed 7 bases from V and 7 bases from J, with 15 bases in between. CDR3 residues: CASQKRAGEQYF. The DNA of the CDR3 is TGCGCCAGCCAAAAGAGGGCAGGTGAGCAGTACTTC.

This sequence joins TRBV2 and TRBJ1-2, with TRBD1 as a possible D gene (5 bases). Trimming removed 8 bases from V and 4 bases from J, with 20 bases in between. The CDR3 length is 15 residues. Germline V gene lookup returns CDR1 SNHLY and CDR2 FYNNEI. The CDR3 nucleotides are TGTGCCAGCGGCCCCCGGGACGCGCACGGCTATGGCTACACCTTC. Encoded protein: CASGPRDAHGYGYTF.

This clonotype was seen at least ten times. The chain combines TRBV28 with TRBJ2-7, with a tentative D call TRBD2 (5 bases). The CDR3 consists of 13 residues. Germline V gene lookup returns CDR1 MDHEN and CDR2 SYDVKM. Between the trimmed V and J ends, which lost 6 bases and 4 bases, there was a span of 13 bases. CDR3 in DNA: TGTGCCAGCAGGGACCACGGGGTTTACGAGCAGTACTTC. It encodes CASRDHGVYEQYF.

This clonotype appeared many times. The CDR3 nucleotides are TGTGCCAGCAGTACTCAGGGTAGGCAGCCCCAGCATTTT. Its protein product is CASSTQGRQPQHF. The chain couples TRBV6-5 to TRBJ1-5; D may be TRBD1 (5 bases). V was trimmed by 5 bases and J by 7 bases, leaving 12 bases between them. Germline V CDR1 and CDR2: MNHEY, SVGAGI. The CDR3 covers 13 residues.

This clonotype was counted ten times or more. The rearrangement links TRBV12-3 or TRBV12-4 to TRBJ1-1; no reliable D call. V lost 2 bases and J lost 8, with 6 bases in between. The CDR3 length is 11 residues. The CDR3 spells CASSLRSEAFF. The CDR3 region has the DNA TGTGCCAGCAGTTTAAGGTCAGAAGCTTTCTTT.

This clonotype was recorded many times. This sequence joins TRBV30 and TRBJ1-1, with D unresolved. With 2 bases removed from V and 11 bases from J, the gap between germline ends came to 15 bases. This CDR3 has 12 amino acids. CDR1 is GTSNPN and CDR2 is SVGIG in the germline V gene (reference sequence). For the CDR3, the DNA is TGTGCCTGGAGTCCCCACGTTCGCGGTGCTTTCTTT. Translation gives CAWSPHVRGAFF.

The table lists this clonotype with many counts. The CDR3 here is CAWRPRADTEAFF. In DNA, the CDR3 is TGTGCCTGGAGACCCAGGGCGGACACTGAAGCTTTCTTT. The chain has TRBV30 and TRBJ1-1; D perhaps matches TRBD1 (5 bases). The V end lost 3 bases, the J end lost 3 bases, and 11 bases lay between the germline ends. This CDR3 comprises 13 residues. Per the germline V gene, CDR1 is GTSNPN and CDR2 is SVGIG (reference sequence).

There are many counts of this clonotype. The chain has TRBV9 and TRBJ1-2; D remains ambiguous. Germline V gives CDR1 SGDLS, CDR2 YYNGEE. CDR3 length: 13 residues. Trimming removed 6 bases from V and 7 bases from J, with 16 bases in between. CDR3 sequence reads: CASNAEGGAGYTF. CDR3 nucleotide sequence: TGTGCCAGCAACGCGGAGGGAGGTGCTGGCTACACCTTC.

This clonotype appeared many times. The rearrangement uses TRBV12-3 or TRBV12-4 and TRBJ1-1; the match to TRBD1 covers 7 bases. The CDR3 totals 15 residues. Trimming removed 6 bases from V and 4 bases from J; junction bases left unmatched: 11. CDR3 bases: TGTGCCAGCAGGGACAACCGACAGGGCGGCACTGAAGCTTTCTTT. It translates to CASRDNRQGGTEAFF.

This clonotype was observed many times. The chain couples TRBV6-5 to TRBJ2-5, with a tentative D call TRBD2 (5 bases). There are 13 residues in the CDR3. CDR1 is MNHEY and CDR2 is SVGAGI in the germline V gene. V lost 0 bases and J 5 bases, leaving 7 bases between the germline ends. In nucleotides, the CDR3 is TGTGCCAGCAGTTACTCGTGGGAGGAGACCCAGTACTTC. It codes for CASSYSWEETQYF.

In this sample, this clonotype turned up once. V usage is TRBV29-1 and J usage is TRBJ1-5; 10 bases are a match to TRBD1. The CDR3 has 15 residues. V lost 4 bases, J lost 6 bases, and 9 bases stayed unmatched. The germline CDR1 and CDR2 sequences are SQVTM and ANQGSEA. The CDR3 DNA reads as TGCAGCGTTGGAGGGGGGACAGGGGTAGGTCAGCCCCAGCATTTT. Amino acid sequence: CSVGGGTGVGQPQHF.

This clonotype was found many times. V gene TRBV19 combines with J gene TRBJ1-5; D is undetermined. The CDR3 runs to 18 residues. V lost 3 bases and J lost 1, with 19 bases in between. Germline loops: CDR1 LNHDA, CDR2 SQIVND (reference sequence). The DNA of the CDR3 is TGTGCCAGTAGTATCGGATACTCCACCTCGGCGAGCAATCAGCCCCAGCATTTT. Translating gives CASSIGYSTSASNQPQHF.

The sample holds many counts of this clonotype. The chain combines TRBV19 with TRBJ1-5, with unresolved D. From germline, CDR1 is LNHDA and CDR2 SQIVND (reference sequence). The CDR3 runs 13 residues. V lost 5 bases to trimming and J lost 9 bases, with 14 bases between them. The CDR3 DNA reads as TGTGCCAGTAGTCCCCGGTCCGATCTGCCCCAGCATTTT. Amino acids: CASSPRSDLPQHF.

This clonotype was seen many times. J is TRBJ2-2 and V is TRBV24-1; D unclear. CDR1 and CDR2 (germline): KGHDR, SFDVKD. This CDR3 has 14 amino acids. Trimming pared 10 bases from V and 2 bases from J, leaving 13 bases between. CDR3 protein: CATSAVINTGELFF. Written as DNA, the CDR3 is TGTGCCACATCAGCCGTTATCAACACCGGGGAGCTGTTTTTT.

This clonotype was counted at least ten times. The chain is built from TRBV20-1 and TRBJ1-3; D not certain. The CDR3 sequence is 14 residues long. Germline-derived CDR1 and CDR2 are DFQATT and SNEGSKA (reference sequence). The germline V and J ends were trimmed by 6 bases and 0 bases, with 12 bases remaining between them. The CDR3 is CSAPDTNSGNTIYF. In nucleotides, the CDR3 is TGCAGTGCCCCTGACACAAACTCTGGAAACACCATATATTTT.

The chain links TRBV28 to TRBJ1-5; unclear D gene. The V end was cut by 6 bases, the J end by 9 bases, with 18 bases between. The CDR3 contains 14 residues. Germline values: CDR1 MDHEN, CDR2 SYDVKM. CDR3 loop: CASSSRPAIAPQHF. The CDR3 nucleotides are TGTGCCAGCAGCTCCAGACCCGCTATCGCGCCCCAGCATTTT.

This clonotype occurred many times. V and J are TRBV6-1 and TRBJ1-2, with a tentative D call TRBD1 (6 bases). V shed 0 bases and J shed 3 bases, with 14 bases lying between them. This CDR3 comprises 16 residues. Germline V lookup: CDR1 MNHNS, CDR2 SASEGT. As DNA, the CDR3 is TGTGCCAGCAGTGAAGCGAACAGGGAAAGGCACTATGGCTACACCTTC. This translates into CASSEANRERHYGYTF.

This clonotype was seen many times. The chain carries TRBV20-1 and TRBJ2-5; perhaps TRBD2 as D (6 bases). V was trimmed by 3 bases and J by 5 bases, leaving 10 bases between them. CDR3 length: 12 residues. Germline V gene data show CDR1 as DFQATT and CDR2 as SNEGSKA (reference sequence). CDR3 in amino acids: CSASLGRETQYF. The CDR3 bases are TGCAGTGCTAGTTTAGGGAGGGAGACCCAGTACTTC.

This clonotype was detected a few times. The chain employs TRBV6-2 or TRBV6-3 and TRBJ1-5; TRBD1 matches at 7 bases. From germline, CDR1 is MNHEY and CDR2 SVGEGT. This CDR3 has 15 residues. J was trimmed by 6 bases and V by 7 bases; bases with no gene match: 12. The chain's CDR3 is CASIPGSTGAQPQHF. For the CDR3, the DNA is TGTGCCAGCATTCCCGGATCCACAGGGGCTCAGCCCCAGCATTTT.

The chain carries TRBV27 and TRBJ2-3; 14 bases align to TRBD2. Germline V gives CDR1 MNHEY, CDR2 SMNVEV (reference sequence). J lost 3 bases, V lost 5 bases, and 10 bases had no gene match. The CDR3 sequence is 18 residues long. The CDR3 spells CASSLTSGGAPRTDTQYF. The CDR3 nucleotides read TGTGCCAGCAGTCTGACTAGCGGGGGGGCCCCGAGGACAGATACGCAGTATTTT.

In this sample, this clonotype turned up many times. The V and J genes are TRBV27 and TRBJ2-2; weak D call: TRBD1 (5 bases). Trimming removed 4 bases at V and 4 bases at J, with 7 bases between. The CDR3 has 13 residues. Germline loops: CDR1 MNHEY, CDR2 SMNVEV (reference sequence). CDR3 loop: CASSWGPTGELFF. The CDR3 DNA is TGTGCCAGCAGTTGGGGCCCCACCGGGGAGCTGTTTTTT.

This clonotype was counted between two and nine times. CDR3 sequence: CASSPGTGGSGYTF. The DNA for the CDR3 is TGTGCCAGCTCTCCCGGGACAGGGGGCTCTGGCTACACCTTC. The V call is TRBV18, the J call TRBJ1-2; 12 bases are shared with TRBD1. The V gene end was trimmed by 6 bases and the J gene end by 7 bases; junction bases not matched to a gene: 6. The CDR3 has 14 amino acids. Germline CDR1 is KGHSH and CDR2 is LQKENI.

This clonotype has only a few counts. The CDR3, as DNA: TGTGCCAGCACTTGGACGGAAAATTCACCCCTCCACTTT. Residues: CASTWTENSPLHF. The chain combines TRBV27 with TRBJ1-6; D is uncertain. The CDR3 is made up of 13 amino acids. V was pared by 7 bases and J by 7 bases, with 11 bases between. Germline V gene data show CDR1 as MNHEY and CDR2 as SMNVEV (reference sequence).

This clonotype showed up many times. The DNA of the CDR3 is TGTGCCAGCAGTGAGCGGGGGGACACCGGGGAGCTGTTTTTT. Its translation is CASSERGDTGELFF. The V and J genes are TRBV6-4 and TRBJ2-2; 8 positions match TRBD2. The CDR3 contains 14 residues. Germline-derived CDR1 and CDR2 are MRHNA and SNTAGT. The junction had 0 bases not matched to a gene; V was cut back by 3 bases and J by 3 bases.

This clonotype has a count of ten or more. The chain couples TRBV13 to TRBJ2-4; possibly TRBD1 for D (5 bases). V dropped 1 base and J dropped 1 base, with 8 bases sitting between them. The germline CDR1 and CDR2 sequences are PRHDT and FYEKMQ (reference sequence). CDR3 length: 15 amino acids. The CDR3 loop reads CASSLAGMAKNIQYF. The CDR3 nucleotides read TGTGCCAGCAGCTTAGCAGGGATGGCCAAAAACATTCAGTACTTC. The full variable domain, completed using reference TRBV13 and TRBJ2-4, is AAGVIQSPRHLIKEKRETATLKCYPIPRHDTVYWYQQGPGQDPQFLISFYEKMQSDKGSIPDRFSAQQFSDYHSELNMSSLELGDSALYFCASSLAGMAKNIQYFGAGTRLSVL.

There are many counts of this clonotype. This chain links TRBV2 with TRBJ1-2; D is unresolved. Germline-derived CDR1 and CDR2 are SNHLY and FYNNEI. The V gene lost 1 base and the J gene lost 4 bases, with 10 bases spanning the gap. This CDR3 is built from 14 residues. The CDR3 loop reads CASSEDRGGYGYTF. The DNA of the CDR3 is TGTGCCAGCAGTGAAGACCGGGGAGGCTATGGCTACACCTTC.

This clonotype was observed many times. The rearrangement uses TRBV20-1 and TRBJ2-6; D is perhaps TRBD2 (6 bases). Germline values: CDR1 DFQATT, CDR2 SNEGSKA (reference sequence). With 1 base removed from V and 0 bases from J, the gap between germline ends came to 13 bases. CDR3 length: 17 amino acids. CDR3 sequence: CSARVTAGISGANVLTF. CDR3 bases: TGCAGTGCTAGAGTCACAGCGGGCATCTCTGGGGCCAACGTCCTGACTTTC.

This clonotype was counted many times. The chain employs TRBV29-1 and TRBJ2-7; D may be TRBD1 or TRBD2 (5 bases each). The germline V gene has CDR1 SQVTM and CDR2 ANQGSEA. This CDR3 spans 16 amino acids. V was clipped by 3 bases and J by 7 bases, with 25 bases between them. DNA for the CDR3: TGCAGCGTTGATCAGGTGGGGGACCGAACTACGATAGAGCAGTACTTC. Amino acid sequence: CSVDQVGDRTTIEQYF.